These 23 T cell receptor beta chains came from one sample sequenced in a study of spatial heterogeneity in lung cancer. Time point in this sample: sample taken at primary tumor resection. Study-wide results and limits: How many expanded intratumoral alpha and beta TCRs were present tracked the tumor mutation count, which was a count of nonsynonymous mutations.

TCRdb redid the calling of the 5' RACE reads with MiXCR, one entry per CDR3 protein. This repertoire shows 15,000 to 20,000 distinct CDR3 sequences, 6.2% found once; its top ten account for approximately 6.8%. The antigens of these receptors remain unknown. The sequencing here drew on lung tumor tissue, taken at surgery. The origin of the receptors is a male donor with early-stage non-small cell lung cancer.

The sample holds many counts of this clonotype. For a library built for alpha chains, this beta chain is a stray read; little rests on its size. V and J are TRBV10-3 and TRBJ2-7; unclear D gene. The CDR3 loop spans 14 amino acids. V lost 0 bases and J lost 2, with 8 bases in between. Germline V lookup: CDR1 ENHRY, CDR2 SYGVKD. The CDR3 here is CAISESFQPYEQYF. In DNA form, the CDR3 reads TGTGCCATCAGTGAGTCGTTCCAGCCCTACGAGCAGTACTTC.

This clonotype was counted many times. This beta chain lies outside the target of a library built for alpha chains; its clone size means little. This sequence joins TRBV20-1 and TRBJ2-2, with 7 bases that match TRBD2. In germline, CDR1 is DFQATT, CDR2 SNEGSKA (reference sequence). The CDR3 consists of 15 residues. V lost 1 base, J lost 5 bases, and 7 bases stayed unmatched. CDR3 region: CSARVRGRETGELFF. CDR3 nucleotide sequence: TGCAGTGCTAGAGTTCGCGGGAGAGAAACCGGGGAGCTGTTTTTT.

This clonotype rates as medium-sized. A library made for alpha chains picked up this beta chain off target, so its size means little. The V and J genes are TRBV13 and TRBJ1-1; D is possibly TRBD1 (5 bases). This CDR3 is 16 amino acids long. Germline V gene sequence: CDR1 PRHDT, CDR2 FYEKMQ (reference sequence). V shed 2 bases and J shed 0 bases, with 13 bases lying between them. The CDR3 loop is CASSLRGSGLNTEAFF. CDR3 DNA sequence: TGTGCCAGCAGCTTAAGAGGCTCGGGGCTGAACACTGAAGCTTTCTTT.

This clonotype was seen repeatedly, ten times or more. This beta chain was picked up by a library intended for alpha chains and is off target, so its count carries little meaning. J is TRBJ2-3 and V is TRBV30; 12 positions match TRBD2. The CDR3 has 12 amino acids. Germline-derived CDR1 and CDR2 are GTSNPN and SVGIG (reference sequence). The V segment lost 2 bases and the J segment 14 bases; nucleotides outside the gene matches: 5. This CDR3 is CAWSSTSGRPYF. As DNA, the CDR3 is TGTGCCTGGAGTTCGACTAGCGGGAGACCGTATTTT. The full variable domain, with the rest looked up from reference TRBV30 and TRBJ2-3, is SQTIHQWPATLVQPVGSPLSLECTVEGTSNPNLYWYRQAAGRGLQLLFYSVGIGQISSEVPQNLSASRPQDRQFILSSKKLLLSDSGFYLCAWSSTSGRPYFGPGTRLTVL.

In its sample, this clonotype was seen many times. Because this beta chain is a stray read in a library intended to capture alpha chains, its abundance should not be given much weight. This chain links TRBV20-1 with TRBJ2-7; possibly TRBD1 for D (6 bases). CDR3 size: 14 residues. Germline values: CDR1 DFQATT, CDR2 SNEGSKA (reference sequence). Trimming shortened V by 4 bases and J by 6 bases, and 19 bases separated the two germline ends. CDR3 in amino acids: CSATETGPSSEQYF. The CDR3 nucleotides read TGCAGTGCTACTGAGACAGGCCCTTCGTCCGAGCAGTACTTC.

At least ten counts were recorded for this clonotype. Being off target in a library aimed at alpha chains, this beta chain has a size of little meaning. The chain carries TRBV15 and TRBJ2-7, with 10 bases lining up with TRBD1. V lost 4 bases, J lost 3 bases, and 6 bases stayed unmatched. The CDR3 covers 15 residues. CDR1 and CDR2 (germline): LNHNV, YYDKDF (reference sequence). As DNA, the CDR3 is TGTGCCACCAGCACGGCCGGGACAGGGGACTACGAGCAGTACTTC. Its translation is CATSTAGTGDYEQYF. Complete variable domain (other parts from reference TRBV15 and TRBJ2-7): DAMVIQNPRYQVTQFGKPVTLSCSQTLNHNVMYWYQQKSSQAPKLLFHYYDKDFNNEADTPDNFQSRRPNTSFCFLDIRSPGLGDTAMYLCATSTAGTGDYEQYFGPGTRLTVT.

This clonotype was counted ten times or more. A library prepared for alpha chains yielded this beta chain as an off-target read; its size is of little meaning. The chain combines TRBV20-1 with TRBJ2-5; 13 bases are a match to TRBD2. This CDR3 comprises 17 residues. V was clipped by 3 bases and J by 0 bases; unmatched bases: 7. CDR1 and CDR2 from the germline V gene are DFQATT and SNEGSKA (reference sequence). CDR3 DNA: TGCAGTGCTAGCGGCGGACTAGCGGGGGTGTACCAAGAGACCCAGTACTTC. Protein product: CSASGGLAGVYQETQYF.

Many counts were recorded for this clonotype. A library prepared for alpha chains yielded this beta chain as an off-target read; its size is of little meaning. V gene TRBV7-8 combines with J gene TRBJ2-7, with D unresolved. CDR3 length: 11 amino acids. Trimming pared 1 base from V and 6 bases from J, leaving 4 bases between. Germline-derived CDR1 and CDR2 are SGHVS and FQNEAQ. CDR3: CASSLGPEQYF. The CDR3, as DNA: TGTGCCAGCAGCTTAGGACCCGAGCAGTACTTC.

This clonotype is classed as medium-sized. This beta chain slipped into a library made for alpha chains as a stray read, so its size is not meaningful. V is TRBV15 and J is TRBJ2-3; D possibly corresponds to TRBD1 (5 bases). Germline values: CDR1 LNHNV, CDR2 YYDKDF (reference sequence). Trimming removed 0 bases at V and 10 bases at J, with 17 bases between. The CDR3 contains 15 residues. CDR3 bases: TGTGCCACCAGCAGAGATCTCGAGACAGCTTTCCCGCAGTATTTT. Protein sequence: CATSRDLETAFPQYF.

This clonotype was seen many times. This beta chain lies outside the target of a library built for alpha chains; its clone size means little. The V gene is TRBV29-1, the J gene TRBJ1-1; D remains ambiguous. Deletions cut 4 bases from V and 7 bases from J, with 7 bases between. CDR3 size: 10 residues. Germline-derived CDR1 and CDR2 are SQVTM and ANQGSEA. The CDR3, as DNA: TGCAGCGTTGGGATGGTTGAAGCTTTCTTT. Translating it yields CSVGMVEAFF.

In its sample, this clonotype ranks as medium-sized (0.01 to 0.1%). Since the library was made to target alpha chains, this beta chain is a stray read and its abundance is not meaningful. The chain carries TRBV6-5 and TRBJ1-1; D may be TRBD1 (5 bases). CDR3 length equals 11 residues. The V end lost 5 bases, the J end lost 7 bases, and 8 bases lay between the germline ends. Germline CDR1 reads MNHEY; CDR2 reads SVGAGI. CDR3 sequence (DNA): TGTGCCAGCAGTCGGGACTTTGAAGCTTTCTTT. The encoded protein is CASSRDFEAFF.

Many counts were recorded for this clonotype. This beta chain is off target for a library built for alpha chains, so its abundance means little. The V gene is TRBV20-1, the J gene TRBJ2-7; D is tentatively TRBD1 or TRBD2 (6 bases each). The germline V gene has CDR1 DFQATT and CDR2 SNEGSKA (reference sequence). The CDR3 loop spans 13 amino acids. Deletions cut 0 bases from V and 7 bases from J, with 13 bases between. CDR3 coding DNA: TGCAGTGCTAGAGATCTGAGGGGGAGGGAGCAGTACTTC. Its translation: CSARDLRGREQYF.

This clonotype is medium-sized in the sample. For a library built for alpha chains, this beta chain is a stray read; little rests on its size. The chain recombines TRBV29-1 with TRBJ1-1, with unresolved D. Trimming removed 6 bases from V and 1 base from J, with 9 bases in between. Germline values: CDR1 SQVTM, CDR2 ANQGSEA. This CDR3 spans 12 amino acids. The CDR3 spells CSVRRENTEAFF. CDR3 DNA sequence: TGCAGCGTACGACGGGAGAACACTGAAGCTTTCTTT.

This clonotype appeared a few times. This beta chain is an unintended read in a library built for alpha chains; its size means little. The V gene is TRBV7-2, the J gene TRBJ2-3; 13 positions agree with TRBD2. CDR3 length: 17 amino acids. J was trimmed by 6 bases and V by 5 bases; bases with no gene match: 11. Per the germline V gene, CDR1 is SGHTA and CDR2 is FQGNSA. CDR3 coding DNA: TGTGCCAGCAGCCCGACTAGCGGGAGGTCGGGGGGCGATACGCAGTATTTT. Protein product: CASSPTSGRSGGDTQYF.

This clonotype came up many times. In a library made to pick up alpha chains, this beta chain is a stray read with a size that means little. The V call is TRBV11-2, the J call TRBJ2-3, with TRBD1 identical over 9 bases. Trimming removed 5 bases from V and 0 bases from J; junction bases left unmatched: 6. Looked up from germline, CDR1 is SGHAT and CDR2 is FQNNGV. The length of the CDR3 is 16 residues. CDR3 residues: CASSPAGTGSTDTQYF. CDR3 nucleotide sequence: TGTGCCAGCAGCCCCGCCGGGACAGGGAGCACAGATACGCAGTATTTT.

This clonotype was counted many times. The library was designed around alpha chains, so this beta chain is a stray read whose abundance carries little weight. The chain uses TRBV3-1 and TRBJ2-7; TRBD1 or TRBD2 may be the D gene (7 bases each). Trimming removed 3 bases from V and 3 bases from J, with 9 bases in between. The CDR3 loop spans 13 amino acids. In germline, CDR1 is LGHDT, CDR2 YNNKEL (reference sequence). CDR3 amino acids: CASSHRGGYEQYF. Here the CDR3 DNA reads TGTGCCAGCAGCCACAGGGGGGGCTACGAGCAGTACTTC.

This clonotype has ten or more counts. This beta chain is a stray read from a library made for alpha chains; its abundance is not meaningful. This chain links TRBV7-8 with TRBJ2-7; 10 bases match TRBD1. Germline CDR1 is SGHVS and CDR2 is FQNEAQ. CDR3 length equals 14 residues. With V trimmed by 6 bases and J by 3 bases, 5 bases remained unmatched. CDR3 bases: TGTGCCAGCAGGCAGACAGGGGGCTTCTACGAGCAGTACTTC. Amino acid sequence: CASRQTGGFYEQYF.

This clonotype appeared many times. This beta chain is an unintended read in a library built for alpha chains; its size means little. V gene TRBV20-1 combines with J gene TRBJ2-5; D uncertain. Trimming took off 3 bases at V and 9 bases at J, with 8 bases between the two ends. In germline, CDR1 is DFQATT, CDR2 SNEGSKA (reference sequence). The CDR3 totals 10 residues. CDR3 region: CSASFVAQYF. CDR3 in DNA: TGCAGTGCTAGTTTCGTGGCCCAGTACTTC.

This clonotype was observed many times. The size of this beta chain means little, since it is a stray read in a library made for alpha chains. This chain connects TRBV3-2 to TRBJ1-5; whether TRBD1, the table's D call, matches the DNA was not checked. TRBV3-2 is tagged as a pseudogene. This CDR3 region has 16 residues. The CDR3 is CASSQDGGLSNQPQHF. CDR3 DNA sequence: TGTGCCAGCAGCCAAGATGGGGGGTTAAGCAATCAGCCCCAGCATTTT.

In its sample, this clonotype is medium-sized. This beta chain is a stray sequence in a library constructed for alpha chains; its clone size is not meaningful. This chain connects TRBV6-2 or TRBV6-3 to TRBJ1-5; D is unresolved. Germline-derived CDR1 and CDR2 are MNHEY and SVGEGT. Deletions cut 7 bases from V and 8 bases from J, with 15 bases between. This CDR3 contains 13 residues. The CDR3 DNA sequence: TGTGCCAGCACGCGGGTCCCTTATGAGCCCCAGCATTTT. Protein sequence: CASTRVPYEPQHF.

This clonotype was counted many times. This beta chain is an unintended read in a library built for alpha chains; its size means little. The rearrangement links TRBV29-1 to TRBJ2-5; 7 bases are a match to TRBD1. In germline, CDR1 is SQVTM, CDR2 ANQGSEA. The CDR3 consists of 13 residues. The V gene end was trimmed by 7 bases and the J gene end by 5 bases; junction bases not matched to a gene: 10. The CDR3 here is CSAGQVIAETQYF. DNA of the CDR3: TGCAGCGCTGGACAGGTAATCGCCGAGACCCAGTACTTC.

At least ten counts were recorded for this clonotype. Because this beta chain is a stray read in a library intended to capture alpha chains, its abundance should not be given much weight. The chain combines TRBV12-3 or TRBV12-4 with TRBJ1-2; D not certain. V was shortened by 6 bases and J by 3 bases, with 14 bases between the two germline ends. This CDR3 contains 14 residues. The DNA of the CDR3 is TGTGCCAGCAGCCCGACTCTTACTCACTATGGCTACACCTTC. Translating it yields CASSPTLTHYGYTF.

By sample share, this clonotype is medium-sized (0.01 to 0.1%). Because the library targeted alpha chains, this beta chain is an off-target read whose size means little. CDR3 in amino acids: CASSLMTSGSSYNEQFF. The CDR3 region has the DNA TGTGCCAGCAGCTTAATGACTAGCGGGAGCTCCTACAATGAGCAGTTCTTC. This chain links TRBV7-6 with TRBJ2-1; 12 nucleotides agree with TRBD2. Unmatched junction bases numbered 2, after V lost 2 bases and J lost 0 bases. Germline CDR1 reads SGHVS; CDR2 reads FNYEAQ. There are 17 residues in the CDR3.